This is a list of T cell receptor beta chains from one sample in a study of T-cell memory formation after mild COVID-19. TCRdb independently ran MiXCR on the 5' RACE reads; one entry per CDR3 protein. The data hold about 340,000 distinct CDR3 sequences, with roughly 14% observed a single time. The sequenced sample was PBMCs or a T cell subset sorted from them (not recorded which). Receptors were obtained from a man between 18 and 29 years old who had mild COVID-19 (a few samples of this study predate the infection). Cell type and time point are not known. Each CDR3 is given with its conserved first and last residue. A D gene is named only where the DNA matches it firmly. Not all rows give a size; the values are once, few, many and, for expanded clones, a class.

TRBV29-1	.	.	TRBJ2-3	CSVELETSTDTQYF	TGCAGCGTTGAGCTAGAAACTAGCACAGATACGCAGTATTTT
TRBV13	.	few	TRBJ2-2	CASSKLGGELFF	TGTGCCAGCAGCAAACTAGGAGGGGAGCTGTTTTTT
TRBV27	.	.	TRBJ1-1	CASSLSGAGVMNTEAFF	TGTGCCAGCAGTTTATCGGGGGCAGGGGTAATGAACACTGAAGCTTTCTTT
TRBV3-1	.	many	TRBJ1-6	CASSSQRYSPLHF	TGTGCCAGCAGCTCTCAACGGTATTCACCCCTCCACTTT
TRBV6-5	.	few	TRBJ2-7	CASSLGGPKTYEQYF	TGTGCCAGCAGTCTCGGGGGGCCTAAGACCTACGAGCAGTACTTC
TRBV27	TRBD1	few	TRBJ1-2	CASSFKAGGIYGYTF	TGTGCCAGCAGTTTTAAGGCAGGGGGCATCTATGGCTACACCTTC
TRBV2	.	few	TRBJ2-1	CASMIEWGAGEQFF	TGTGCCAGCATGATCGAGTGGGGGGCAGGTGAGCAGTTCTTC
TRBV7-9	.	.	TRBJ2-5	CASSFGLLGRRQETQYF	TGTGCCAGCAGCTTCGGACTTCTAGGGAGGCGGCAAGAGACCCAGTACTTC
TRBV10-3	.	.	TRBJ1-4	CAISESREKLFF	TGTGCCATCAGTGAGTCGCGGGAAAAACTGTTTTTT
TRBV4-3	TRBD1	.	TRBJ1-4	CASSVGQATNEKLFF	TGCGCCAGCAGCGTAGGACAGGCAACTAATGAAAAACTGTTTTTT
TRBV15	TRBD1	.	TRBJ1-2	CATSEGRDRGNGYTF	TGTGCCACCAGCGAAGGCCGGGACAGGGGGAACGGCTACACCTTC
TRBV20-1	TRBD2	few	TRBJ2-5	CSARLAGGLETQYF	TGCAGTGCAAGACTAGCGGGGGGGCTGGAGACCCAGTACTTC
TRBV2	.	.	TRBJ2-5	CASRPTAGETQYF	TGTGCCAGCAGGCCCACTGCGGGGGAGACCCAGTACTTC
TRBV2	.	few	TRBJ1-2	CASRVGGSYGYTF	TGTGCCAGCAGGGTGGGGGGTAGCTATGGCTACACCTTC
TRBV9	.	many	TRBJ2-5	CASSPTWSQETQYF	TGTGCCAGCAGTCCGACGTGGTCACAAGAGACCCAGTACTTC
TRBV27	.	.	TRBJ2-1	CASTWMGHYEQFF	TGTGCCAGCACCTGGATGGGGCACTATGAGCAGTTCTTC
TRBV20-1	.	few	TRBJ2-3	CSAPRQISSTDTQYF	TGCAGTGCACCTAGACAGATTTCTAGCACAGATACGCAGTATTTT
TRBV27	TRBD1	.	TRBJ1-3	CASSPGGLAGNTIYF	TGTGCCAGCAGTCCAGGGGGGTTAGCTGGAAACACCATATATTTT
TRBV7-8	TRBD2	.	TRBJ2-1	CASSFLAGENYNEQFF	TGTGCCAGCAGCTTCCTAGCGGGAGAAAATTACAATGAGCAGTTCTTC
TRBV6-5	.	.	TRBJ2-6	CASSLQESGANVLTF	TGTGCCAGCAGTCTTCAGGAATCTGGGGCCAACGTCCTGACTTTC
TRBV10-3	.	many	TRBJ2-5	CATGSVQETQYF	TGTGCCACAGGGTCGGTACAAGAGACCCAGTACTTC
TRBV6-2/TRBV6-3	.	few	TRBJ2-5	CASSGLQKETQYF	TGTGCCAGCAGTGGACTGCAGAAAGAGACCCAGTACTTC
TRBV7-9	.	few	TRBJ2-5	CASSSFSGEETQYF	TGTGCCAGCAGCTCCTTCTCAGGGGAAGAGACCCAGTACTTC
TRBV4-2	.	many	TRBJ1-6	CASSQASGLVVGF	TGTGCCAGCAGCCAAGCATCGGGCCTCGTCGTCGGATTT
TRBV5-1	.	.	TRBJ2-6	CASRTEVSGANVLTF	TGCGCCAGCAGGACTGAGGTCTCCGGGGCCAACGTCCTGACTTTC
TRBV7-2	.	many	TRBJ2-2	CASSLTQGGELFF	TGTGCCAGCAGCTTAACCCAGGGCGGGGAGCTGTTTTTT
TRBV6-4	.	few	TRBJ2-3	CASSDSAGAPTDTQYF	TGTGCCAGCAGTGACTCCGCGGGGGCCCCCACAGATACGCAGTATTTT
TRBV7-7	TRBD2	.	TRBJ2-5	CASSWGLAKSQETQYF	TGTGCTAGCAGCTGGGGACTAGCGAAAAGTCAAGAGACCCAGTACTTC
TRBV18	.	few	TRBJ2-2	CASSLGNAGELFF	TGTGCCAGCTCACTGGGAAACGCCGGGGAGCTGTTTTTT
TRBV12-3/TRBV12-4	TRBD2	many	TRBJ2-1	CASSLSSGGYNEQFF	TGTGCCAGCAGTTTATCTAGCGGGGGTTACAATGAGCAGTTCTTC
TRBV7-9	.	few	TRBJ1-1	CASSLSRIRGGYTEAFF	TGTGCCAGCAGCTTATCTCGTATCAGGGGAGGGTACACTGAAGCTTTCTTT
TRBV20-1	.	few	TRBJ2-7	CSARLDGIPYEQYF	TGCAGTGCTAGACTGGACGGGATTCCCTACGAGCAGTACTTC
TRBV4-1	.	few	TRBJ1-4	CASSLRTGEKLFF	TGCGCCAGCAGCCTTCGGACGGGCGAAAAACTGTTTTTT
TRBV2	.	few	TRBJ1-4	CASSGGRSNEKLFF	TGTGCCAGCAGTGGTGGCAGAAGTAATGAAAAACTGTTTTTT
TRBV6-5	.	.	TRBJ1-5	CASSSGWGDQPQHF	TGTGCCAGCAGTTCCGGGTGGGGGGATCAGCCCCAGCATTTT
TRBV4-1	.	.	TRBJ1-1	CASSHYITMNTEAFF	TGCGCCAGCAGCCACTATATCACCATGAACACTGAAGCTTTCTTT
TRBV7-3	.	.	TRBJ2-5	CASSAVDRGTQETQYF	TGTGCCAGCAGCGCGGTGGACCGGGGGACCCAAGAGACCCAGTACTTC
TRBV30	TRBD1	.	TRBJ1-2	CAWSDGGQGRGYTF	TGTGCCTGGAGTGACGGCGGACAGGGGAGAGGCTACACCTTC
TRBV5-1	TRBD1	.	TRBJ1-2	CASGQGRYGYTF	TGCGCCAGTGGACAGGGGAGGTATGGCTACACCTTC
TRBV19	.	few	TRBJ1-2	CASSTRRRSNYGYTF	TGTGCCAGTAGTACTCGACGGCGGTCTAACTATGGCTACACCTTC
TRBV12-3/TRBV12-4	.	.	TRBJ2-2	CASRLRQAERTGELFF	TGTGCCAGCAGGTTGCGACAGGCTGAGAGGACCGGGGAGCTGTTTTTT
TRBV9	.	few	TRBJ2-1	CASSVGPSTNNEQFF	TGTGCCAGCAGCGTTGGGCCATCGACGAACAATGAGCAGTTCTTC
TRBV6-8	.	.	TRBJ2-1	CASKNYTEQFF	TGTGCCAGCAAAAACTATACTGAGCAGTTCTTC